This is a list of T cell receptor beta chains from one sample in a study of T cell responses to AZD1222 COVID-19 vaccine. Using immunoSEQ multiplex PCR, the repertoire was profiled, and TCRdb retains in-frame clones only, with some absent. This table has about 120,000 clones, about 90% appearing once. Specimen: peripheral blood, collected on day 0 of AZD1222 vaccination. Receptors originate from an adult in good health. The CDR3 runs from the conserved cysteine through the conserved F or W. A D gene is named only where the DNA matches it firmly. Where a row states a size, it is once, few, many or the class of an expanded clone; other rows omit it.

d_call	v_call	clone_size	j_call	cdr3_aa	cdr3_nt
NA	TRBV19	NA	TRBJ2-5	CASSFSDEETQYF	TGTGCCAGTAGTTTTTCCGACGAAGAGACCCAGTACTTC
NA	TRBV4-1	NA	TRBJ2-7	CASSPHGNPGFPGEYF	TGCGCCAGCAGCCCCCATGGGAATCCCGGCTTCCCCGGGGAGTACTTC
NA	TRBV6-5	NA	TRBJ2-7	CASRQEGTPSYEQYF	TGTGCCAGCAGGCAGGAGGGGACACCCTCCTACGAGCAGTACTTC
TRBD1	TRBV5-1	NA	TRBJ1-1	CASSAPGQSIEAFF	TGCGCCAGCAGCGCGCCGGGACAGTCGATTGAAGCTTTCTTT
NA	TRBV5-1	NA	TRBJ1-3	CASSPGLTGNTIYF	TGCGCCAGCTCGCCGGGACTTACTGGAAACACCATATATTTT
TRBD2	TRBV6-5	NA	TRBJ2-5	CASSTLAGTQETQYF	TGTGCCAGCAGTACACTAGCGGGGACTCAAGAGACCCAGTACTTC
NA	TRBV14	NA	TRBJ2-7	CASSPSGITGGMFYEQYF	TGTGCCAGCAGCCCAAGCGGGATAACGGGGGGCATGTTCTACGAGCAGTACTTC
NA	TRBV6-4	NA	TRBJ2-2	CASSEGSSTGELFF	TGTGCCAGCAGTGAAGGTAGTAGCACCGGGGAGCTGTTTTTT
NA	TRBV10-2	NA	TRBJ1-5	CASSPGHYSNQPQHF	TGCGCCAGCAGTCCCGGACACTATAGCAATCAGCCCCAGCATTTT
NA	TRBV11-2	NA	TRBJ2-3	CASRDRSDTQYF	TGTGCCAGCAGGGATCGTTCAGATACGCAGTATTTT
NA	TRBV19	NA	TRBJ1-5	CASSIRGRPRGNQPQHF	TGTGCCAGTAGTATAAGGGGCCGGCCAAGGGGCAATCAGCCCCAGCATTTT
TRBD1	TRBV12-5	NA	TRBJ2-2	CASGLVLVGTGTGELFF	TGTGCTAGTGGTTTGGTACTCGTCGGGACAGGGACAGGGGAGCTGTTTTTT
NA	TRBV9	NA	TRBJ2-1	CASSGGGNNEQFF	TGTGCCAGCAGCGGAGGGGGGAACAATGAGCAGTTCTTC
NA	TRBV7-2	NA	TRBJ2-1	CASSLETPQSSKFF	TGTGCCAGCAGCTTAGAGACTCCCCAGTCTTCAAAGTTCTTC
NA	TRBV3-1/TRBV3-2	NA	TRBJ2-7	CASSQTLDSKEEQYF	TGTGCCAGCAGCCAAACTTTGGACTCCAAGGAGGAGCAGTACTTC
NA	TRBV5-1	NA	TRBJ2-3	CASSLARFTDTQYF	TGCGCCAGCAGCTTGGCCAGGTTCACAGATACGCAGTATTTT
NA	TRBV18	NA	TRBJ2-7	CASSLLSDGRIGAGAPVYEQYF	TGTGCCAGCTCACTTCTTTCGGACGGACGAATAGGGGCGGGGGCTCCGGTCTACGAGCAGTACTTC
NA	TRBV3-1/TRBV3-2	once	TRBJ1-2	CASSQAPTGSNYGYTF	TGTGCCAGCAGCCAAGCTCCCACCGGAAGCAACTATGGCTACACCTTC
NA	TRBV6-5	NA	TRBJ1-5	CASSYSMASNQPQHF	TGTGCCAGCAGTTACTCGATGGCCAGTAATCAGCCCCAGCATTTT
NA	TRBV28	NA	TRBJ1-5	CASKGPTPNQPQHF	TGTGCCAGCAAGGGACCGACTCCCAATCAGCCCCAGCATTTT
NA	TRBV3-1/TRBV3-2	NA	TRBJ1-4	CASSQGGGSEKLFF	TGTGCCAGCAGCCAGGGAGGAGGGAGTGAAAAACTGTTTTTT
TRBD1	TRBV5-1	NA	TRBJ1-3	CASRDGAGGSGNTIYF	TGCGCCAGCAGAGATGGGGCAGGGGGCTCTGGAAACACCATATATTTT
TRBD2	TRBV6-2/TRBV6-3	once	TRBJ2-7	CASSYWTGGYEQYF	TGTGCCAGCAGTTACTGGACGGGGGGCTACGAGCAGTACTTC
TRBD2	TRBV5-1	NA	TRBJ2-3	CASSSETLAGHTDTQYF	TGCGCCAGCAGCTCGGAAACACTAGCGGGGCATACAGATACGCAGTATTTT
TRBD1	TRBV28	NA	TRBJ1-3	CASSFPTGLSSGNTIYF	TGTGCCAGCAGTTTCCCGACAGGGCTAAGCTCTGGAAACACCATATATTTT
TRBD1	TRBV6-5	NA	TRBJ1-1	CASSRDSNTEAFF	TGTGCCAGCAGCAGGGACAGTAACACTGAAGCTTTCTTT
NA	TRBV28	once	TRBJ1-3	CASSSAGAATSGNTIYF	TGTGCCAGCAGTTCAGCGGGGGCAGCCACCTCTGGAAACACCATATATTTT
TRBD2	TRBV5-4	NA	TRBJ2-7	CASSPAGVTYEQYF	TGTGCCAGCAGCCCCGCGGGAGTGACCTACGAGCAGTACTTC
NA	TRBV11-2	NA	TRBJ2-7	CASSLEGGAGEQYF	TGTGCCAGCAGCTTAGAGGGGGGGGCCGGGGAGCAGTACTTC
NA	TRBV9	NA	TRBJ1-3	CASSVADRITGNTIYF	TGTGCCAGCAGCGTTGCAGACAGAATAACTGGAAACACCATATATTTT
TRBD1	TRBV11-2	NA	TRBJ2-5	CASSPGQGSETQYF	TGTGCCAGCAGTCCGGGACAGGGGTCGGAGACCCAGTACTTC
NA	TRBV14	NA	TRBJ1-2	CASSQDGAGCVYGYTF	TGTGCCAGCAGCCAAGACGGGGCAGGTTGTGTCTATGGCTACACCTTC
NA	TRBV15	NA	TRBJ1-4	CATSRGDGREKLFF	TGTGCCACCAGCAGAGGGGACGGTCGAGAAAAACTGTTTTTT
TRBD1	TRBV7-8	NA	TRBJ1-3	CASSLATHRGGNTIYF	TGTGCCAGCAGCTTGGCCACCCACAGGGGTGGAAACACCATATATTTT
TRBD1	TRBV5-3	NA	TRBJ2-7	CARRGQGARSSSYEQYF	TGTGCCAGAAGGGGACAGGGGGCTAGGAGTAGCTCCTACGAGCAGTACTTC
NA	TRBV4-1	NA	TRBJ1-1	CASSHEGVNTEAFF	TGCGCCAGCAGCCACGAGGGGGTGAACACTGAAGCTTTCTTT
NA	TRBV6-5	once	TRBJ1-3	CASSYTFGSSGNTIYF	TGTGCCAGCAGTTACACCTTCGGGAGCTCTGGAAACACCATATATTTT
TRBD1	TRBV11-3	NA	TRBJ2-3	CASSAGTGSRTDTQYF	TGTGCCAGCAGCGCCGGGACAGGGTCTCGCACAGATACGCAGTATTTT
TRBD2	TRBV6-2/TRBV6-3	NA	TRBJ2-3	CASSTPTSGGGKDTQYF	TGTGCCAGCAGTACCCCGACTAGCGGGGGGGGTAAAGATACGCAGTATTTT
TRBD1	TRBV29-1	NA	TRBJ2-1	CSVSKRTGSEQFF	TGCAGCGTCTCAAAACGGACAGGGAGTGAGCAGTTCTTC
TRBD1	TRBV6-5	NA	TRBJ1-1	CASRSREGAPEAFF	TGTGCCAGCAGAAGCCGTGAGGGGGCCCCTGAAGCTTTCTTT
TRBD1	TRBV29-1	NA	TRBJ1-2	CSVAGTGATINYGYTF	TGCAGCGTTGCGGGGACAGGGGCCACAATTAACTATGGCTACACCTTC
TRBD1	TRBV11-3	NA	TRBJ2-6	CASSPGARGSFGANVLTF	TGTGCCAGCTCCCCCGGCGCCAGGGGGTCCTTTGGGGCCAACGTCCTGACTTTC
NA	TRBV9	once	TRBJ2-7	CASSPRQGQTYEQYF	TGTGCCAGCAGCCCCCGACAAGGACAGACCTACGAGCAGTACTTC
TRBD1	TRBV27	NA	TRBJ1-1	CASIRRQGNTEAFF	TGTGCCAGCATTAGAAGACAGGGGAACACTGAAGCTTTCTTT
NA	TRBV18	NA	TRBJ2-1	CASSSAQGYNEQFF	TGTGCCAGCTCATCCGCCCAGGGGTACAATGAGCAGTTCTTC
NA	TRBV19	NA	TRBJ2-1	CASSIGGRNEQFF	TGTGCCAGTAGTATAGGGGGAAGAAATGAGCAGTTCTTC
NA	TRBV9	NA	TRBJ2-2	CASSVRTVNTGELFF	TGTGCCAGCAGCGTTCGAACAGTGAACACCGGGGAGCTGTTTTTT
TRBD2	TRBV28	NA	TRBJ2-2	CASRIPSGNTGELFF	TGTGCCAGCAGAATCCCTAGCGGGAACACCGGGGAGCTGTTTTTT
NA	TRBV5-1	NA	TRBJ2-5	CASQGNGETQYF	TGCGCCAGCCAGGGGAACGGGGAGACCCAGTACTTC
TRBD1	TRBV5-1	NA	TRBJ1-1	CASSATGFTEAFF	TGCGCCAGCAGCGCGACAGGGTTCACTGAAGCTTTCTTT
TRBD2	TRBV7-2	NA	TRBJ2-2	CASSLGGEGGGELFF	TGTGCCAGCAGCTTAGGAGGGGAGGGTGGCGGGGAGCTGTTTTTT